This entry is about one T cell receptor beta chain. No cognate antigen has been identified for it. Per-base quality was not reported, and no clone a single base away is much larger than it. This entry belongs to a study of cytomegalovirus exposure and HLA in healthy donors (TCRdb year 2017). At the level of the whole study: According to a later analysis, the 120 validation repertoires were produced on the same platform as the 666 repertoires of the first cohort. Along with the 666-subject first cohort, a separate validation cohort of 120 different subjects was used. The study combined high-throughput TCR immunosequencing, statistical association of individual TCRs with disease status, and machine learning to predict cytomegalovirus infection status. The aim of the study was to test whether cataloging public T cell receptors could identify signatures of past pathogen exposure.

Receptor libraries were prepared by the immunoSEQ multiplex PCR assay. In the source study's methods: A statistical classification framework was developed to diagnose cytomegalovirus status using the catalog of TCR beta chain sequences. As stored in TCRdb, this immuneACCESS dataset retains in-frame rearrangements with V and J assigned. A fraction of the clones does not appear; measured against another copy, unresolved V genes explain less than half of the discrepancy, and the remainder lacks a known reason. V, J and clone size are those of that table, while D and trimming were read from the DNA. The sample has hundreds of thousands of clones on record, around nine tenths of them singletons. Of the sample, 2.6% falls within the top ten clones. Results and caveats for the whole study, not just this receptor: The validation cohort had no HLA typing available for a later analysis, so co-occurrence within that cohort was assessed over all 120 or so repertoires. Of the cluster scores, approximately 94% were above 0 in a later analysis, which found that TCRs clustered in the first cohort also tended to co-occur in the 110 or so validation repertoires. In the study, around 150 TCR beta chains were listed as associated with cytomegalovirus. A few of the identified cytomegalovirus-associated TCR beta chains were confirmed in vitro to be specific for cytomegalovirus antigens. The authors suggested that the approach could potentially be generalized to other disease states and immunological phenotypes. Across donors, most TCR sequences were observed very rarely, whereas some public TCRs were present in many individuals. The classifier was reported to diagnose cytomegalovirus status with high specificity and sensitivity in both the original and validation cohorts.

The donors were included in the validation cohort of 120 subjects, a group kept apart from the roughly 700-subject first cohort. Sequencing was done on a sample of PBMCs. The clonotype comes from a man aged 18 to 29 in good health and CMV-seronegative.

The sequenced DNA is TGTGCCTGGACCACGGGGGGGACAGTCACAGATACGCAGTATTTT. The resulting protein is CAWTTGGTVTDTQYF. The chain is encoded by TRBV30 joined to TRBJ2-3, and TRBD2 may be the D gene, going by 8 matching bases. There are 15 amino acids in the CDR3, from cysteine to phenylalanine inclusive. Here the CDR3 DNA is all that survives: 45 bases in frame from base 1. CDR1 and CDR2 are read off the germline V gene (reference sequence) as GTSNPN and SVGIG. The V and J ends are trimmed by 4 bases and 2 bases, leaving 16 bases between them.